The 21 T cell receptor beta chains presented below share a single source sample, sequenced in a study of blood T cell repertoires in COVID-19. TCRdb's copy holds only in-frame clones and misses some; the assay was immunoSEQ multiplex PCR. The top ten hold over 9.5% of the sample, which has some 130,000 clones, 86% seen once. Sequenced sample: peripheral blood. These receptors were obtained from a woman in her seventies with COVID-19, enrolled during active disease.

The V and J genes are TRBV28 and TRBJ2-7; TRBD1 might be the D (6 bases). Per the germline V gene, CDR1 is MDHEN and CDR2 is SYDVKM. Trimming removed 7 bases from V and 7 bases from J, with 20 bases in between. The CDR3 spans 14 residues. CDR3 nucleotides: TGTGCCAGCAACAGGGACCCGTCTACTAGGGAGCAGTACTTC. Translation: CASNRDPSTREQYF. Full variable domain (remainder filled in from reference TRBV28 and TRBJ2-7): DVKVTQSSRYLVKRTGEKVFLECVQDMDHENMFWYRQDPGLGLRLIYFSYDVKMKEKGDIPEGYSVSREKKERFSLILESASTNQTSMYLCASNRDPSTREQYFGPGTRLTVT.

This rearrangement joins TRBV2 to TRBJ1-2, with D possibly matching TRBD1 (5 bases). This CDR3 contains 12 residues. The germline V gene has CDR1 SNHLY and CDR2 FYNNEI. V was clipped by 7 bases and J by 7 bases, with 13 bases between them. DNA for the CDR3: TGTGCCAGCACTAGGGGTGGCCTTGGCTACACCTTC. This codes for CASTRGGLGYTF.

The chain has TRBV21-1 and TRBJ1-1; TRBD1, the table's D call, lacks a check against the DNA. TRBV21-1 is recorded as a pseudogene. The CDR3 is 15 amino acids. CDR3 bases: TGTGCCAGCAGCAGCCCGGGACAAATGAACACTGAAGCTTTCTTT. This translates into CASSSPGQMNTEAFF.

V usage is TRBV5-1 and J usage is TRBJ1-6; D gene ambiguous. The CDR3 totals 12 residues. Germline V gene data show CDR1 as SGHRS and CDR2 as YFSETQ. With 2 bases removed from V and 8 bases from J, the gap between germline ends came to 5 bases. CDR3 sequence (DNA): TGCGCCAGCAGCTTCGGAGATTCACCCCTCCACTTT. It is translated as CASSFGDSPLHF. Combining the CDR3 with reference TRBV5-1 and TRBJ1-6 gives the whole variable domain KAGVTQTPRYLIKTRGQQVTLSCSPISGHRSVSWYQQTPGQGLQFLFEYFSETQRNKGNFPGRFSGRQFSNSRSEMNVSTLELGDSALYLCASSFGDSPLHFGNGTRLTVT.

The genes are TRBV15 and TRBJ1-1; no clear D gene. In germline, CDR1 is LNHNV, CDR2 YYDKDF (reference sequence). Trimming cost V 0 bases and J 8 bases, with 13 bases left between them. This CDR3 region has 14 residues. The chain's CDR3 is CATSRDGPAGEAFF. CDR3 in DNA: TGTGCCACCAGCAGAGATGGGCCAGCGGGAGAAGCTTTCTTT.

This chain links TRBV19 with TRBJ2-4; 13 bases are shared with TRBD2. V gave up 4 bases and J gave up 8 bases; unmatched junction bases: 8. Germline CDR1 and CDR2: LNHDA and SQIVND (reference sequence). There are 16 residues in the CDR3. CDR3 protein: CASSRTSGGIKDIQYF. DNA for the CDR3: TGTGCCAGTAGTAGGACTAGCGGGGGTATAAAAGACATTCAGTACTTC.

This chain joins TRBV27 and TRBJ2-7; TRBD2 is a possible D gene (5 bases). The germline V gene encodes CDR1 MNHEY and CDR2 SMNVEV (reference sequence). V lost 2 bases and J 0 bases, leaving 11 bases between the germline ends. The CDR3 covers 15 residues. The CDR3 loop is CASSLSKRDSYEQYF. The CDR3 DNA is TGTGCCAGCAGTTTAAGTAAGAGGGACTCCTACGAGCAGTACTTC.

In its sample, this clone was seen once. The chain uses TRBV4-1 and TRBJ1-2; D remains unclear. CDR3 length: 13 amino acids. The V and J ends lost 4 bases and 1 base respectively, with 7 bases between them. CDR1 and CDR2 from the germline V gene are MGHRA and YSYEKL. The CDR3 region is CASSRQDNYGYTF. CDR3 nucleotides: TGCGCCAGCAGCCGCCAGGATAACTATGGCTACACCTTC.

The chain joins TRBV19 to TRBJ1-6; the D is unclear. This CDR3 is 16 amino acids long. V lost 3 bases and J 1 base, leaving 10 bases between the germline ends. Looked up from germline, CDR1 is LNHDA and CDR2 is SQIVND (reference sequence). The CDR3 nucleotides read TGTGCCAGTAGTATGGCCAGTGTATCCTATAATTCACCCCTCCACTTT. This translates into CASSMASVSYNSPLHF. Full variable domain (missing parts from reference TRBV19 and TRBJ1-6): DGGITQSPKYLFRKEGQNVTLSCEQNLNHDAMYWYRQDPGQGLRLIYYSQIVNDFQKGDIAEGYSVSREKKESFPLTVTSAQKNPTAFYLCASSMASVSYNSPLHFGNGTRLTVT.

The chain employs TRBV10-3 and TRBJ1-6; no definite D call. The V end lost 3 bases, the J end lost 7 bases, and 13 bases lay between the germline ends. The CDR3 spans 15 residues. Germline V lookup: CDR1 ENHRY, CDR2 SYGVKD. The CDR3 protein is CAISDPGLQNSPLHF. CDR3 nucleotide sequence: TGTGCCATCAGTGATCCGGGTCTTCAAAATTCACCCCTCCACTTT.

The chain recombines TRBV13 with TRBJ2-2; 7 bases fit TRBD1. CDR1 is PRHDT and CDR2 is FYEKMQ in the germline V gene (reference sequence). The CDR3 loop spans 18 amino acids. The V segment lost 5 bases and the J segment 6 bases; nucleotides outside the gene matches: 18. The CDR3 protein is CASSRRSTTGNDAGELFF. The CDR3 DNA follows: TGTGCCAGCAGCCGGAGAAGCACGACAGGGAATGATGCCGGGGAGCTGTTTTTT.

J is TRBJ2-1 and V is TRBV9; 8 bases fit TRBD2. The CDR3 is 16 residues long. Germline assignment: CDR1 SGDLS and CDR2 YYNGEE. The V gene end was trimmed by 0 bases and the J gene end by 1 base; junction bases not matched to a gene: 3. CDR3 nucleotide sequence: TGTGCCAGCAGCGTAGCGAGCGGGGGTTCCTACAATGAGCAGTTCTTC. As protein: CASSVASGGSYNEQFF.

This clone was seen only a few times. The chain combines TRBV27 with TRBJ1-6; 9 bases fit TRBD1. The CDR3 consists of 17 residues. Germline CDR1 MNHEY, CDR2 SMNVEV (reference sequence). The V segment lost 0 bases and the J segment 8 bases; nucleotides outside the gene matches: 8. The CDR3 DNA reads as TGTGCCAGCAGTTTATCGGACTCCGGGACAGGGTATTCACCCCTCCACTTT. Its protein product is CASSLSDSGTGYSPLHF.

The chain links TRBV6-5 to TRBJ2-7; TRBD1 might be the D (6 bases). Trimming took off 6 bases at V and 1 base at J, with 10 bases between the two ends. The CDR3 is 13 residues long. CDR1 and CDR2 from the germline V gene are MNHEY and SVGAGI. CDR3 amino acids: CASRGAGSYEQYF. CDR3 nucleotides: TGTGCCAGCAGGGGGGCTGGGTCCTACGAGCAGTACTTC.

The chain recombines TRBV5-8 with TRBJ2-7; D may be TRBD1 (7 bases). This CDR3 has 15 amino acids. Trimming cost V 4 bases and J 3 bases, with 17 bases left between them. CDR1 is SGHTS, CDR2 YDEGEE, per germline. The CDR3 here is CASSLRGTDLYEQYF. The CDR3 DNA sequence: TGTGCCAGCAGCCTTCGCGGGACAGACCTCTACGAGCAGTACTTC.

Only one count was recorded for this clone. V and J are TRBV5-4 and TRBJ2-1; no firm D call. V lost 1 base and J 1 base, leaving 9 bases between the germline ends. The CDR3 totals 15 residues. Per the germline V gene, CDR1 is SGHNT and CDR2 is YYREEE (reference sequence). CDR3 protein: CASSLPVGSYNEQFF. The CDR3 DNA follows: TGTGCCAGCAGCTTGCCCGTCGGGTCCTACAATGAGCAGTTCTTC.

The chain joins TRBV7-2 to TRBJ1-2; the D gene is possibly TRBD1 (6 bases). V lost 5 bases to trimming and J lost 1 base, with 11 bases between them. Germline CDR1 and CDR2: SGHTA and FQGNSA. The CDR3 is 14 residues long. The CDR3 coding sequence is TGTGCCAGCAGCCCCGAAGGGGGTAACTATGGCTACACCTTC. This sequence encodes CASSPEGGNYGYTF.

The chain carries TRBV7-9 and TRBJ1-6; D gene unclear. With 1 base removed from V and 5 bases from J, the gap between germline ends came to 9 bases. Germline CDR1 and CDR2: SEHNR and FQNEAQ (reference sequence). The CDR3 runs 15 residues. As DNA, the CDR3 is TGTGCCAGCAGCTTAGGGCCAGTAAATAATTCACCCCTCCACTTT. This gives the protein CASSLGPVNNSPLHF.

The CDR3 here is CASSSGTSYEQYF. DNA of the CDR3: TGTGCCAGCAGCTCCGGGACTAGCTACGAGCAGTACTTC. This rearrangement joins TRBV7-2 to TRBJ2-7; 8 positions agree with TRBD2. Germline V gives CDR1 SGHTA, CDR2 FQGNSA. The CDR3 consists of 13 residues. V dropped 4 bases and J dropped 3; count of bases not matched to a gene: 2.

The chain employs TRBV28 and TRBJ2-7, with TRBD2 matching 8 bases. CDR1 is MDHEN, CDR2 SYDVKM, per germline. Trimming took 5 bases from V and 3 from J; bases not matched to a gene: 6. The CDR3 loop spans 14 amino acids. CDR3 in DNA: TGTGCCAGCAGTGCCGTCGGGACTAGCTACGAGCAGTACTTC. Protein: CASSAVGTSYEQYF.

The chain joins TRBV20-1 to TRBJ2-7; 8 bases are shared with TRBD1. The CDR3 totals 11 residues. Germline lookup yields CDR1 DFQATT and CDR2 SNEGSKA (reference sequence). V was clipped by 6 bases and J by 5 bases; unmatched bases: 3. CDR3: CSARTGNEQYF. The DNA of the CDR3 is TGCAGTGCAAGGACAGGGAACGAGCAGTACTTC.